This T cell receptor (beta chain) came from a study of OX40 agonist ivuxolimab in advanced cancers. General observations from the study: In general, CD8+ T cells held more expanded clones than CD4+ did, on average.

As concerns this clone: Its specificity is unknown.

V shed 3 bases and J 3 bases; nucleotides not matched to a gene: 1. CDR1 and CDR2 (germline): WNHNN, SYGVQD (reference sequence). The CDR3 length is 15 residues. Only in-frame clones appear in the TCRdb table, and some are missing; sequencing was by immunoSEQ multiplex PCR. Here the sample spans roughly 120,000 clones, 80% to 90% being singletons. The material sequenced was CD4+ or CD8+ T cells sorted from blood, taken in a trial of the OX40 agonist ivuxolimab. The TCR originated in an adult with an advanced solid tumor such as melanoma, head and neck, liver or kidney cancer. The chain employs TRBV10-1 and TRBJ2-1; TRBD1 aligns across 11 bases. The chain's CDR3 is CASSEGTGGYNEQFF. The DNA for the CDR3 is TGCGCCAGCAGTGAAGGGACAGGGGGCTACAATGAGCAGTTCTTC.